The clone carrying this T cell receptor (beta chain) appeared many times. What it binds is unknown. The record originates from a study of read filtering for tumor transcriptome and immune sequencing. At the level of the study: Mean patient age was 65.9 years, range roughly 40 to 80; 17 to 20 male, more than 11 female.

Molecular barcoded adaptors covering alpha/delta and beta/gamma chains were used on 400 ng RNA. TCRdb passed the reads through MiXCR, listing each CDR3 protein once. Altogether about 39,000 distinct CDR3 sequences are present, approximately 14% being singletons, with the ten largest covering approximately 6.5%. Study-level findings and limits: IR-seq captured clonotypes deeper and more reliably than RNA-seq.

This CDR3 contains 15 residues. Per the germline V gene, CDR1 is LGHDT and CDR2 is YNNKEL (reference sequence). V lost 3 bases and J lost 1, with 12 bases in between. The chain carries TRBV3-1 and TRBJ1-1, with D unclear. This TCR derives from a donor aged 40 or over with multiple myeloma. Specimen: a population of CD138-negative cells sorted from bone marrow. CDR3 coding DNA: TGTGCCAGCAGCCAGTTTAGAGGGCAGAACACTGAAGCTTTCTTT. Protein: CASSQFRGQNTEAFF.